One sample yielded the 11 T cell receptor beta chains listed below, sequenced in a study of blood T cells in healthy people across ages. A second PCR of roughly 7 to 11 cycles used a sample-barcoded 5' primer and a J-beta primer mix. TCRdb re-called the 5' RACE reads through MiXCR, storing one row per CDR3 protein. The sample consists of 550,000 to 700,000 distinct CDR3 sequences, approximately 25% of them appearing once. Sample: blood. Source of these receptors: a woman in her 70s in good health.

Here the CDR3 DNA reads TGTGCCAGCAGTGAACCCAGTCTAGCGGGGCTGGGGGGTCCGCAGTTCTTC. It yields the protein CASSEPSLAGLGGPQFF. V and J are TRBV6-1 and TRBJ2-1; 9 bases fit TRBD2. J gave up 12 bases and V 2 bases, and 17 bases lay outside the gene matches. The germline V gene encodes CDR1 MNHNS and CDR2 SASEGT. CDR3 length: 17 amino acids.

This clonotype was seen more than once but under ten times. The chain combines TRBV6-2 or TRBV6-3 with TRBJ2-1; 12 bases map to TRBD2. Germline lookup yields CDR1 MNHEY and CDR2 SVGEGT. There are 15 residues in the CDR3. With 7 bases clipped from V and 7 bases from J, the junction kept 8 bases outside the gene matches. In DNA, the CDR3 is TGTGCCAGCACACCTAGCGGGGGGGCTGGGAATGAGCAGTTCTTC. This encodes CASTPSGGAGNEQFF.

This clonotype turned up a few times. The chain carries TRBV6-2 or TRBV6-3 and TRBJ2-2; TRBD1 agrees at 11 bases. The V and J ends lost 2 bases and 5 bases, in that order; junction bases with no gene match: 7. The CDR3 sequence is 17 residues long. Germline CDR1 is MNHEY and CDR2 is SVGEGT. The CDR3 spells CASSYTGTGGRTGELFF. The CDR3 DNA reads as TGTGCCAGCAGTTACACCGGGACAGGGGGTAGGACCGGGGAGCTGTTTTTT.

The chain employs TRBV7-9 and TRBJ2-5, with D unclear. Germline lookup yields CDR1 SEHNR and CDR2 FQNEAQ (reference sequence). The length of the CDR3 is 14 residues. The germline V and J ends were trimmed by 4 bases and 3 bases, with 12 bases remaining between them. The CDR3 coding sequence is TGTGCCAGCAGCTCGGGCCCTGAGAAAGAGACCCAGTACTTC. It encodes CASSSGPEKETQYF.

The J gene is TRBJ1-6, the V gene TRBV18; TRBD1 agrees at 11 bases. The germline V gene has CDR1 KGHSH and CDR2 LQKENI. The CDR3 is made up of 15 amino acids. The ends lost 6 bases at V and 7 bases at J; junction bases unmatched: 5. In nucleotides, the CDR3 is TGTGCCAGCTCGCTGGACAGGGGGCTGAATTCACCCCTCCACTTT. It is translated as CASSLDRGLNSPLHF.

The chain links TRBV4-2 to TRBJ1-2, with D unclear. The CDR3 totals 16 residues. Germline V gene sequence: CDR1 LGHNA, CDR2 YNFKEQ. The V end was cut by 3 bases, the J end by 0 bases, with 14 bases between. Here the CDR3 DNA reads TGTGCCAGCAGCCAGGGAGACCTGTTAGCTAACTATGGCTACACCTTC. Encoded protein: CASSQGDLLANYGYTF.

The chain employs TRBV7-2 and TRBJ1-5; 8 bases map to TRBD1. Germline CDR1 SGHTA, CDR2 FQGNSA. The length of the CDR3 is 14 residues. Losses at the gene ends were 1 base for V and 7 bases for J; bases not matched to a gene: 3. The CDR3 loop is CASSLVTGEQPQHF. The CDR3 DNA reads TGTGCCAGCAGCTTAGTGACAGGGGAGCAGCCCCAGCATTTT.

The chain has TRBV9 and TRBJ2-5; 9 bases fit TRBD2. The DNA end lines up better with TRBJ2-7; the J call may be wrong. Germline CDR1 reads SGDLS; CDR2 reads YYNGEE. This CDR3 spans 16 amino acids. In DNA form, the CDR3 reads TGTGCCAGCAGCACAAACCCTGGGACTAGCACCTACGAGCAGTACTTC. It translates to CASSTNPGTSTYEQYF.

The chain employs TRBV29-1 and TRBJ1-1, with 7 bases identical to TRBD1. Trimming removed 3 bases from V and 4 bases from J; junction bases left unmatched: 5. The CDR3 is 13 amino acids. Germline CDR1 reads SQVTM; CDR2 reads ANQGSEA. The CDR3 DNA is TGCAGCGTTGAGACAGGGTTGGGCACTGAAGCTTTCTTT. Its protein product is CSVETGLGTEAFF.

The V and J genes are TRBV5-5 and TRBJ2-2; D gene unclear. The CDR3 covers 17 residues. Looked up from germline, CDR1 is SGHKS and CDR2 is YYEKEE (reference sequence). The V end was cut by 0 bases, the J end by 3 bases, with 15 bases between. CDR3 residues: CASSLDATGPHTGELFF. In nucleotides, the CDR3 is TGTGCCAGCAGCTTGGACGCCACCGGGCCCCACACCGGGGAGCTGTTTTTT.

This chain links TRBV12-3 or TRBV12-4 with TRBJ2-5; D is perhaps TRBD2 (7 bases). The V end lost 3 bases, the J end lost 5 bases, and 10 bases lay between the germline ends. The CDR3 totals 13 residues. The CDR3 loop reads CASSFRGAETQYF. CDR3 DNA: TGTGCCAGCAGTTTCCGGGGGGCCGAGACCCAGTACTTC.